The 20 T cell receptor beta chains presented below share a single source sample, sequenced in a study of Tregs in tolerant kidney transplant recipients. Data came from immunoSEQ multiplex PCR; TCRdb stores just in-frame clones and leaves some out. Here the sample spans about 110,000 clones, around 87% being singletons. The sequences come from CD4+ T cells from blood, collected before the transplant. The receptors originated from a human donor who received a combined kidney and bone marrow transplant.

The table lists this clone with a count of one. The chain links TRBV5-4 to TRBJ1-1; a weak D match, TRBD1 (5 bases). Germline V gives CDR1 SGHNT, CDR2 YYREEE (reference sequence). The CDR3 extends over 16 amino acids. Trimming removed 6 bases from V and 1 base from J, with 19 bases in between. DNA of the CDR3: TGTGCCAGCACCCGTCCCGGGGGTTGGGGGAACACTGAAGCTTTCTTT. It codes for CASTRPGGWGNTEAFF.

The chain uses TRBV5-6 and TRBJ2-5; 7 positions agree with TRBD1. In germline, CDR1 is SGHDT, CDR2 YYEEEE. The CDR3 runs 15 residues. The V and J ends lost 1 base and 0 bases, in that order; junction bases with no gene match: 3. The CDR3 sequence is CASSLFDRDQETQYF. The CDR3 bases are TGTGCCAGCAGCTTGTTTGACAGGGACCAAGAGACCCAGTACTTC.

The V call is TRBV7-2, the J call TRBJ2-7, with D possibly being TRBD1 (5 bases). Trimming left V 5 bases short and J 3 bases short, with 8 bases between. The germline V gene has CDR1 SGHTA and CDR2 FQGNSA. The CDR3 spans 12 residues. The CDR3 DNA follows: TGTGCCAGCAGCGATCAGGGCTACGAGCAGTACTTC. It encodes CASSDQGYEQYF.

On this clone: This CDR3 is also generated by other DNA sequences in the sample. The CDR3 sequence: CASSPSSYEQYF. CDR3 bases: TGTGCCAGCTCACCTAGCTCCTACGAGCAGTACTTC. This chain links TRBV18 with TRBJ2-7, with no clear D. The CDR3 runs 12 residues. CDR1 and CDR2 from the germline V gene are KGHSH and LQKENI. The V gene lost 3 bases and the J gene lost 0 bases, with 3 bases spanning the gap.

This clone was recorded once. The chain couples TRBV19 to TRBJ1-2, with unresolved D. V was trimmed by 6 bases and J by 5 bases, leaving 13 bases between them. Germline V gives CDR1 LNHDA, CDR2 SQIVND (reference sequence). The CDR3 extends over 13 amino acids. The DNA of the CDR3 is TGTGCCAGTAGCGAAGCCCCCACTTATGGCTACACCTTC. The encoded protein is CASSEAPTYGYTF. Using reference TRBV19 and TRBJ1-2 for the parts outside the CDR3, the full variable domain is DGGITQSPKYLFRKEGQNVTLSCEQNLNHDAMYWYRQDPGQGLRLIYYSQIVNDFQKGDIAEGYSVSREKKESFPLTVTSAQKNPTAFYLCASSEAPTYGYTFGSGTRLTVV.

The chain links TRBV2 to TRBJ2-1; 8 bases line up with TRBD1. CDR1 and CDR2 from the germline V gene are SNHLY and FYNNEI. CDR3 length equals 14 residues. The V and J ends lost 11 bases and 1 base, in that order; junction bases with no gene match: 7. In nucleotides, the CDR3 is TGTGCCGGAGGGGACAGGCGTTCCTACAATGAGCAGTTCTTC. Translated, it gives CAGGDRRSYNEQFF.

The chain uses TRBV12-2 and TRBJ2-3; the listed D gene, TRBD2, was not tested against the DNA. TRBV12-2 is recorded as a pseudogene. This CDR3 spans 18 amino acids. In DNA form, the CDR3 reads TGTGCAAGTCGCCCTTACAGCGGGAGTAAGGGGCCCCCAGATACGCAGTATTTT. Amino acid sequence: CASRPYSGSKGPPDTQYF.

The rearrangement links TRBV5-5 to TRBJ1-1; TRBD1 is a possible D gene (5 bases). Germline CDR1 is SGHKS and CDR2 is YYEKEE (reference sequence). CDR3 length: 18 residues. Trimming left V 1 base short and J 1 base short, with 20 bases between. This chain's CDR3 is CASSLLGSFEQENTEAFF. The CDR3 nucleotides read TGTGCCAGCAGCTTGTTAGGGTCGTTTGAACAGGAGAACACTGAAGCTTTCTTT.

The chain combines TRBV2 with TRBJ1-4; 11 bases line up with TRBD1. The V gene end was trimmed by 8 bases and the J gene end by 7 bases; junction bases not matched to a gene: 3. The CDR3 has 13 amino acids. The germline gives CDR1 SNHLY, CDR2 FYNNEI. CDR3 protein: CASGGTGGEKLFF. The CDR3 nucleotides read TGTGCCAGCGGGGGGACAGGGGGTGAAAAACTGTTTTTT.

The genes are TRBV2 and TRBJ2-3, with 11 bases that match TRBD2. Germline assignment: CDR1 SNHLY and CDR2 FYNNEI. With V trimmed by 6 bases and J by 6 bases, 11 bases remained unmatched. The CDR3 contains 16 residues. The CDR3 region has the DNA TGTGCCAGCAGGAAAATAGCGGGAGGGCCAGGGGATACGCAGTATTTT. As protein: CASRKIAGGPGDTQYF.

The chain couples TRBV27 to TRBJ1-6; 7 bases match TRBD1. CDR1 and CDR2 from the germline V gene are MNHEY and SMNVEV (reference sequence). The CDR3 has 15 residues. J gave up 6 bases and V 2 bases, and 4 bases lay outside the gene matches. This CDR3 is CASSLRTGSNSPLHF. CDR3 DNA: TGTGCCAGCAGTTTAAGGACAGGTAGTAATTCACCCCTCCACTTT.

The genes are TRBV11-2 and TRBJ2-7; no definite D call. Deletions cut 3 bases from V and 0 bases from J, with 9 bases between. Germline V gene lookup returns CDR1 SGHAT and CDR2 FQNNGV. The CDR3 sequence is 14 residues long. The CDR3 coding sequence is TGTGCCAGCAGCTTGCGAGAACTCTCCTACGAGCAGTACTTC. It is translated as CASSLRELSYEQYF.

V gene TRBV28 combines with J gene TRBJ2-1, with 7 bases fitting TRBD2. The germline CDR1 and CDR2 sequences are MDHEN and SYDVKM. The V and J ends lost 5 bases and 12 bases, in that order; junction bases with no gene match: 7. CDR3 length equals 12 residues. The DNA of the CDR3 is TGTGCCAGCAGTATACTAGCGCCCAGGCAGTTCTTC. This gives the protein CASSILAPRQFF.

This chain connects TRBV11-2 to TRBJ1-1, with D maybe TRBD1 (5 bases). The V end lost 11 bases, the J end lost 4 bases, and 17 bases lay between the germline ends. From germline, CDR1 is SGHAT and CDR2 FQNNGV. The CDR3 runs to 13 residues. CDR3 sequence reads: CAGKGLGGTEAFF. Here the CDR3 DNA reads TGTGCCGGAAAAGGGTTGGGGGGCACTGAAGCTTTCTTT.

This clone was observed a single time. DNA for the CDR3: TGTGCCAGCAGCCCTAGCGGGGGCACCGCTGAGCAGTTCTTC. As protein: CASSPSGGTAEQFF. This chain links TRBV5-6 with TRBJ2-1, with 10 nucleotides matching TRBD2. Trimming removed 4 bases from V and 9 bases from J; junction bases left unmatched: 7. This CDR3 spans 14 amino acids. CDR1 SGHDT and CDR2 YYEEEE come from the germline V gene.

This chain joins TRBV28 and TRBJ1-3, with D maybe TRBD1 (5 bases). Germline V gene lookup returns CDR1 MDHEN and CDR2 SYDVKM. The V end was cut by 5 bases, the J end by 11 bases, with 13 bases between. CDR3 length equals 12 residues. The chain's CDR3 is CASSPAWGAIYF. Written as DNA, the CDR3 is TGTGCCAGCAGTCCGGCCTGGGGGGCCATATATTTT.

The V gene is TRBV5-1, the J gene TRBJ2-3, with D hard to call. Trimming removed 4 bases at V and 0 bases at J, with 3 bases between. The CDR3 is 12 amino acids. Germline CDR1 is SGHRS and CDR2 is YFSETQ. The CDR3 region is CASSHSTDTQYF. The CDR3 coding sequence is TGCGCCAGCAGCCATAGCACAGATACGCAGTATTTT. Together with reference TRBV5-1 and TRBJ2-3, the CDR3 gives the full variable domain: KAGVTQTPRYLIKTRGQQVTLSCSPISGHRSVSWYQQTPGQGLQFLFEYFSETQRNKGNFPGRFSGRQFSNSRSEMNVSTLELGDSALYLCASSHSTDTQYFGPGTRLTVL.

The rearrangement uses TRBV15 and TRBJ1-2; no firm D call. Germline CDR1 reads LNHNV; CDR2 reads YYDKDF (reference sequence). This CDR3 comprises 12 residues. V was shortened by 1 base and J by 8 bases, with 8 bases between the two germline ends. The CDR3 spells CATSRVQFGYTF. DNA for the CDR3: TGTGCCACCAGCAGAGTCCAGTTCGGCTACACCTTC.

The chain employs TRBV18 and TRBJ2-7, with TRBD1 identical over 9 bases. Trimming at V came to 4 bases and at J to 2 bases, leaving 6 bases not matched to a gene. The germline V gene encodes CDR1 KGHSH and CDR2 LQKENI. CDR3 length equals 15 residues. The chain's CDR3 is CASSRPGTGTYEQYF. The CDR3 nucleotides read TGTGCCAGCTCACGACCCGGGACAGGGACCTACGAGCAGTACTTC.

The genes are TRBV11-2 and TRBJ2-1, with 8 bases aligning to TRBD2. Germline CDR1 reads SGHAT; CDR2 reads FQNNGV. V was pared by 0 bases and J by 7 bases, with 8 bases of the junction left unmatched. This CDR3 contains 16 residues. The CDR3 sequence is CASSLDLAGGRNEQFF. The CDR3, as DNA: TGTGCCAGCAGCTTAGACCTGGCGGGGGGTAGGAATGAGCAGTTCTTC. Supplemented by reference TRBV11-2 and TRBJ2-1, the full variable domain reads EAGVAQSPRYKIIEKRQSVAFWCNPISGHATLYWYQQILGQGPKLLIQFQNNGVVDDSQLPKDRFSAERLKGVDSTLKIQPAKLEDSAVYLCASSLDLAGGRNEQFFGPGTRLTVL.